This T cell receptor (beta chain) was recorded in a study of radiation and T cells in renal cell carcinoma. General study results and limits: In blood, top tumor clones expanded by 2 weeks, shrinking by 4.

The method was immunoSEQ multiplex PCR; TCRdb's version includes in-frame clones alone and lacks a portion of them. This table holds some 95,000 clones, approximately 86% found once. Germline loops: CDR1 SGDLS, CDR2 YYNGEE. V lost 0 bases to trimming and J lost 6 bases; unmatched junction nucleotides: 1. This CDR3 region has 14 residues. As to time point: baseline pretreatment blood. Noted treatment: 15 Gy SBRT to primary tumor, nephrectomy 4 weeks later. Clear cell pathology was present in this patient's renal cell carcinoma. With respect to this clone: The antigen is not known.

The chain has TRBV9 and TRBJ1-5; 9 bases are shared with TRBD1. The source was blood, collected from a patient whose treatment included radiotherapy and nephrectomy. This sequence originates from a man in his fifties or sixties with renal cell carcinoma. This CDR3 reads CASSVGQGGQPQHF. The CDR3 bases are TGTGCCAGCAGCGTAGGACAGGGGGGTCAGCCCCAGCATTTT.